The 27 T cell receptor beta chains presented below share a single source sample, sequenced in a study of T cell responses to AZD1222 COVID-19 vaccine. Profiled with immunoSEQ multiplex PCR; TCRdb holds only in-frame clones, not every one. Of under 150,000 clones in the sample, more than 90% are singletons; the top ten hold around 3.2%. The sequencing here drew on peripheral blood, taken on day 0 of AZD1222 vaccination. These receptors were taken from an adult in good health.

The V call is TRBV9, the J call TRBJ1-4; no reliable D call. The germline V gene encodes CDR1 SGDLS and CDR2 YYNGEE. V dropped 0 bases and J dropped 7 bases, with 10 bases sitting between them. The CDR3 sequence is 14 residues long. CDR3 sequence: CASSVELGSEKLFF. In DNA, the CDR3 is TGTGCCAGCAGCGTAGAGCTAGGGAGTGAAAAACTGTTTTTT.

This chain connects TRBV7-9 to TRBJ1-5; weak D call: TRBD1 (5 bases). The germline V gene encodes CDR1 SEHNR and CDR2 FQNEAQ (reference sequence). V lost 3 bases to trimming and J lost 0 bases, with 9 bases between them. The CDR3 length is 15 residues. CDR3 sequence: CASSFTGYSNQPQHF. In DNA, the CDR3 is TGTGCCAGCAGCTTCACAGGTTATAGCAATCAGCCCCAGCATTTT.

The chain recombines TRBV9 with TRBJ1-3; D unresolved. Germline lookup yields CDR1 SGDLS and CDR2 YYNGEE. This CDR3 is built from 14 residues. V lost 0 bases and J 7 bases, leaving 11 bases between the germline ends. The CDR3 here is CASSVAREFNTIYF. The CDR3 bases are TGTGCCAGCAGCGTAGCTCGGGAGTTTAACACCATATATTTT.

The chain joins TRBV19 to TRBJ1-1; TRBD1 aligns across 11 bases. The germline V gene has CDR1 LNHDA and CDR2 SQIVND (reference sequence). V gave up 4 bases and J gave up 6 bases; unmatched junction bases: 4. CDR3 length: 14 amino acids. The CDR3 nucleotides are TGTGCCAGTAGTAGAGGACAGGGGGCATCTGAAGCTTTCTTT. It translates to CASSRGQGASEAFF.

This rearrangement joins TRBV21-1 to TRBJ1-2. TRBV21-1 constitutes a pseudogene. CDR3 size: 13 residues. The CDR3 bases are TGTGCCAGCAACCGCGGGGGGAACTATGGCTACACCTTC. This sequence encodes CASNRGGNYGYTF.

The chain combines TRBV21-1 with TRBJ1-5. TRBV21-1 has pseudogene status. CDR3 length equals 11 residues. The CDR3 nucleotides are TGTGCCAGCAGCACCAATCGGCCCCAGCATTTT. Translation: CASSTNRPQHF.

The chain recombines TRBV30 with TRBJ1-4, with TRBD1 as a possible D gene (5 bases). This CDR3 has 13 amino acids. With 4 bases removed from V and 4 bases from J, the gap between germline ends came to 10 bases. CDR1 and CDR2 from the germline V gene are GTSNPN and SVGIG (reference sequence). The DNA for the CDR3 is TGTGCCTGGACCGGGGCGAGTAATGAAAAACTGTTTTTT. As protein: CAWTGASNEKLFF.

The chain is built from TRBV7-2 and TRBJ2-4, with 8 bases aligning to TRBD1. Trimming cost V 6 bases and J 8 bases; bases outside gene matches: 9. Germline CDR1 SGHTA, CDR2 FQGNSA. CDR3 length equals 14 residues. DNA for the CDR3: TGTGCCAGCAGGGTAGACAGGGGTAATGACATTCAGTACTTC. This codes for CASRVDRGNDIQYF. The full variable domain, its missing parts supplied by reference TRBV7-2 and TRBJ2-4, is GAGVSQSPSNKVTEKGKDVELRCDPISGHTALYWYRQSLGQGLEFLIYFQGNSAPDKSGLPSDRFSAERTGGSVSTLTIQRTQQEDSAVYLCASRVDRGNDIQYFGAGTRLSVL.

The chain combines TRBV5-1 with TRBJ1-4; perhaps TRBD1 as D (5 bases). The V gene's germline CDR1 is SGHRS and CDR2 YFSETQ. This CDR3 comprises 15 residues. Trimming left V 4 bases short and J 0 bases short, with 10 bases between. The CDR3 reads CASSPRGATNEKLFF. CDR3 coding DNA: TGCGCCAGCAGCCCTAGGGGTGCAACTAATGAAAAACTGTTTTTT.

This clone showed up just once. The V gene is TRBV5-1, the J gene TRBJ1-1; D remains unclear. The CDR3 runs 14 residues. Germline assignment: CDR1 SGHRS and CDR2 YFSETQ. Trimming took off 4 bases at V and 1 base at J, with 11 bases between the two ends. CDR3 DNA sequence: TGCGCCAGCAGCCGGGTTAGCGGGAACACTGAAGCTTTCTTT. This encodes CASSRVSGNTEAFF.

The chain uses TRBV10-3 and TRBJ2-5, with D unresolved. Germline V CDR1 and CDR2: ENHRY, SYGVKD. Trimming removed 0 bases at V and 2 bases at J, with 19 bases between. There are 18 residues in the CDR3. The CDR3, as DNA: TGTGCCATCAGTGAGTCATCTGGTCTCGCACTGACACAAGAGACCCAGTACTTC. Amino acid sequence: CAISESSGLALTQETQYF.

Note on this clone: A read error may produce the germline difference seen at one junction end. The genes are TRBV9 and TRBJ2-3, with 8 bases identical to TRBD2. The CDR3 is made up of 16 amino acids. Germline V lookup: CDR1 SGDLS, CDR2 YYNGEE. The CDR3 DNA follows: TGTGCCAGCAGTGTAGGGGCTAGCGGGAGCACAGATACGCAGTATTTT. This encodes CASSVGASGSTDTQYF.

This clone was picked up one time. The chain joins TRBV9 to TRBJ2-3, with 8 bases aligning to TRBD2. V gave up 3 bases and J gave up 4 bases; unmatched junction bases: 10. Germline V gives CDR1 SGDLS, CDR2 YYNGEE. The CDR3 is made up of 16 amino acids. CDR3 region: CASSARLAGGADTQYF. The CDR3 region has the DNA TGTGCCAGCAGCGCCAGACTAGCCGGGGGGGCAGATACGCAGTATTTT. The full variable domain, completed using reference TRBV9 and TRBJ2-3, is DSGVTQTPKHLITATGQRVTLRCSPRSGDLSVYWYQQSLDQGLQFLIQYYNGEERAKGNILERFSAQQFPDLHSELNLSSLELGDSALYFCASSARLAGGADTQYFGPGTRLTVL.

The chain recombines TRBV5-1 with TRBJ2-7, with TRBD1 matching 11 bases. The CDR3 is 16 residues long. V dropped 3 bases and J dropped 6; count of bases not matched to a gene: 11. Germline-derived CDR1 and CDR2 are SGHRS and YFSETQ. CDR3 region: CASSWGGLDRGREQYF. The CDR3 DNA sequence: TGCGCCAGCAGCTGGGGCGGTTTGGACAGGGGGCGCGAGCAGTACTTC.

The chain joins TRBV27 to TRBJ1-5; unclear D gene. Trimming removed 0 bases from V and 4 bases from J, with 7 bases in between. This CDR3 spans 14 amino acids. The germline V gene encodes CDR1 MNHEY and CDR2 SMNVEV (reference sequence). The CDR3 protein is CASSLSGRNQPQHF. CDR3 bases: TGTGCCAGCAGTTTATCGGGCAGGAATCAGCCCCAGCATTTT.

V and J are TRBV2 and TRBJ2-7; D perhaps matches TRBD1 (6 bases). The CDR3 sequence is 16 residues long. Germline CDR1 SNHLY, CDR2 FYNNEI. The V gene lost 6 bases and the J gene lost 2 bases, with 20 bases spanning the gap. The CDR3 is CASSPDLRDIAYEQYF. DNA of the CDR3: TGTGCCAGCAGCCCCGACCTCAGGGACATTGCCTACGAGCAGTACTTC. Using reference TRBV2 and TRBJ2-7 for the parts outside the CDR3, the full variable domain is EPEVTQTPSHQVTQMGQEVILRCVPISNHLYFYWYRQILGQKVEFLVSFYNNEISEKSEIFDDQFSVERPDGSNFTLKIRSTKLEDSAMYFCASSPDLRDIAYEQYFGPGTRLTVT.

The CDR3 is CASLPSSEETQYF. The DNA for the CDR3 is TGTGCTAGTCTCCCGTCTTCGGAGGAGACCCAGTACTTC. J is TRBJ2-5 and V is TRBV12-5; D remains ambiguous. The CDR3 is 13 residues long. With 8 bases removed from V and 5 bases from J, the gap between germline ends came to 15 bases. The germline V gene encodes CDR1 LGHNT and CDR2 FRNRAP.

Concerning this clone: Other DNA sequences in this sample translate to the same CDR3. In DNA form, the CDR3 reads TGTGCCAGCTCACCGGGGGGAGAGACCCAGTACTTC. It specifies CASSPGGETQYF. The chain uses TRBV18 and TRBJ2-5, with D possibly matching TRBD2 (6 bases). The V end was cut by 3 bases, the J end by 4 bases, with 6 bases between. From germline, CDR1 is KGHSH and CDR2 LQKENI. This CDR3 has 12 amino acids.

The rearrangement links TRBV10-2 to TRBJ1-2, with 9 bases identical to TRBD1. The CDR3 length is 17 residues. The J segment lost 1 base and the V segment lost 4 bases, leaving 10 bases of the junction unmatched. CDR1 and CDR2 from the germline V gene are WSHSY and SAAADI. The CDR3 sequence: CASSGLNRGPDNYGYTF. In DNA form, the CDR3 reads TGCGCCAGCAGTGGACTTAACAGGGGGCCTGATAACTATGGCTACACCTTC.

The count of this clone is one. The chain joins TRBV18 to TRBJ1-1, with D uncertain. The CDR3 length is 12 residues. Germline values: CDR1 KGHSH, CDR2 LQKENI. Trimming removed 2 bases at V and 3 bases at J, with 4 bases between. DNA for the CDR3: TGTGCCAGCTCACCAACAGACACTGAAGCTTTCTTT. Protein sequence: CASSPTDTEAFF.

V usage is TRBV19 and J usage is TRBJ1-2, with D maybe TRBD1 (5 bases). The germline CDR1 and CDR2 sequences are LNHDA and SQIVND (reference sequence). Between the trimmed V and J ends, which lost 0 bases and 7 bases, there was a span of 15 bases. This CDR3 is 15 amino acids long. The CDR3 here is CASSIDPEGASGYTF. The CDR3, as DNA: TGTGCCAGTAGTATAGACCCGGAAGGGGCCTCTGGCTACACCTTC. Using reference TRBV19 and TRBJ1-2 for the parts outside the CDR3, the full variable domain is DGGITQSPKYLFRKEGQNVTLSCEQNLNHDAMYWYRQDPGQGLRLIYYSQIVNDFQKGDIAEGYSVSREKKESFPLTVTSAQKNPTAFYLCASSIDPEGASGYTFGSGTRLTVV.

The V and J genes are TRBV11-1 and TRBJ2-5; unclear D gene. Germline lookup yields CDR1 SGHAT and CDR2 FQDESV (reference sequence). The CDR3 runs 15 residues. The ends were cut back, 1 base at V and 1 base at J, with 10 bases in the middle. The CDR3 DNA reads as TGTGCCAGCAGCTTAGAAAGCCCTACCCAAGAGACCCAGTACTTC. Residues: CASSLESPTQETQYF.

V gene TRBV5-1 combines with J gene TRBJ1-1; tentative D call: TRBD1 (5 bases). V lost 0 bases and J lost 1, with 7 bases in between. The CDR3 is 14 residues long. Looked up from germline, CDR1 is SGHRS and CDR2 is YFSETQ. CDR3 region: CASSLAGTNTEAFF. CDR3 sequence (DNA): TGCGCCAGCAGCTTGGCAGGGACGAACACTGAAGCTTTCTTT.

The V and J genes are TRBV5-4 and TRBJ2-6; no reliable D call. The CDR3 length is 11 residues. Trimming took 10 bases from V and 0 from J, leaving 2 bases between them. In germline, CDR1 is SGHNT, CDR2 YYREEE (reference sequence). The CDR3 bases are TGTGCCTTCTCTGGGGCCAACGTCCTGACTTTC. Amino acids: CAFSGANVLTF.

The V call is TRBV5-1, the J call TRBJ1-1, with D uncertain. CDR3 length: 12 residues. CDR1 SGHRS and CDR2 YFSETQ come from the germline V gene. Deletions cut 5 bases from V and 0 bases from J, with 5 bases between. In DNA form, the CDR3 reads TGCGCCAGCAGGACACTGAACACTGAAGCTTTCTTT. Translated: CASRTLNTEAFF.

The V gene is TRBV5-4, the J gene TRBJ2-7; D might be TRBD1 or TRBD2, each matching 5 bases. Trimming shortened V by 4 bases and J by 4 bases, and 18 bases separated the two germline ends. Germline CDR1 is SGHNT and CDR2 is YYREEE (reference sequence). The CDR3 spans 15 residues. The CDR3 nucleotides are TGTGCCAGCAGCCTCCTGGTGACGGGGCCTTACGAGCAGTACTTC. It yields the protein CASSLLVTGPYEQYF.

CDR3 sequence: CASSPPRYGYTF. DNA for the CDR3: TGTGCCAGCTCACCACCTCGTTATGGCTACACCTTC. The chain is built from TRBV18 and TRBJ1-2; D gene ambiguous. Germline CDR1 and CDR2: KGHSH and LQKENI. Trimming pared 0 bases from V and 5 bases from J, leaving 4 bases between. CDR3 size: 12 residues. Full variable domain (remainder filled in from reference TRBV18 and TRBJ1-2): NAGVMQNPRHLVRRRGQEARLRCSPMKGHSHVYWYRQLPEEGLKFMVYLQKENIIDESGMPKERFSAEFPKEGPSILRIQQVVRGDSAAYFCASSPPRYGYTFGSGTRLTVV.